The 30 T cell receptor beta chains below come from one sample, sequenced in a study of vaccination and CD4 T cells after COVID-19. The time point was: late sampling 161 to 241 days after vaccination in a few convalescent patients. The treatment: approximately 11-day PBMC culture with coronavirus spike peptide pools or control peptides (ViraFEST assay). Antigen specificity for these receptors is unknown. The Oncomine TCR Beta short-read assay sequenced DNA from cultured CD4+ T cells. TCRdb re-analysed the PCR reads in MiXCR, keeping a single row per CDR3 protein. The sample records fewer than 20,000 distinct CDR3 sequences, around 40% being singletons. Source: CD4+ T cells from blood, cultured in vitro, taken about 7 months after SARS-CoV-2 vaccination. These receptors came from a human donor who had recovered from COVID-19.

J is TRBJ1-6 and V is TRBV5-1; 7 nucleotides agree with TRBD1. Looked up from germline, CDR1 is SGHRS and CDR2 is YFSETQ. Unmatched junction bases numbered 3, after V lost 0 bases and J lost 9 bases. CDR3 length equals 14 residues. CDR3 loop: CASSLEGAGSPLHF. The DNA for the CDR3 is TGCGCCAGCAGCTTGGAGGGGGCGGGTTCACCCCTCCACTTT.

The chain recombines TRBV6-5 with TRBJ2-1; 11 bases agree with TRBD2. The germline gives CDR1 MNHEY, CDR2 SVGAGI. J was trimmed by 10 bases and V by 0 bases; bases with no gene match: 8. The CDR3 is made up of 16 amino acids. The CDR3 region is CASSYSGSGGAGEQFF. The DNA for the CDR3 is TGTGCCAGCAGTTACTCGGGTAGCGGGGGGGCCGGAGAGCAGTTCTTC.

The V call is TRBV7-9, the J call TRBJ1-1; the D is unclear. The V and J ends lost 4 bases and 4 bases respectively, with 16 bases between them. The germline CDR1 and CDR2 sequences are SEHNR and FQNEAQ (reference sequence). CDR3 length equals 15 residues. Here the CDR3 reads CASSSRAGGSTEAFF. As DNA, the CDR3 is TGTGCCAGCAGCTCCCGTGCAGGAGGGAGCACTGAAGCTTTCTTT.

The J gene is TRBJ2-3, the V gene TRBV2; 9 bases agree with TRBD1. V lost 6 bases to trimming and J lost 2 bases; unmatched junction nucleotides: 12. Germline loops: CDR1 SNHLY, CDR2 FYNNEI. The CDR3 extends over 17 amino acids. The CDR3 protein is CASSAGTGSPHTDTQYF. The CDR3 nucleotides are TGTGCCAGCAGCGCCGGGACAGGGTCGCCCCACACAGATACGCAGTATTTT.

The chain has TRBV2 and TRBJ2-5; 11 nucleotides line up with TRBD2. The CDR3 is made up of 14 amino acids. The trim removed 7 bases at V and 2 bases at J, leaving 3 bases unmatched. The germline gives CDR1 SNHLY, CDR2 FYNNEI. The CDR3 DNA follows: TGTGCCAGCACTCGGACTAGCGGGCAAGAGACCCAGTACTTC. Protein: CASTRTSGQETQYF.

The chain recombines TRBV6-1 with TRBJ1-2, with D uncertain. The length of the CDR3 is 15 residues. V gave up 2 bases and J gave up 1 base, with 11 bases separating them. CDR1 is MNHNS, CDR2 SASEGT, per germline. CDR3 sequence reads: CASSERSAVNYGYTF. The CDR3 DNA is TGTGCCAGCAGTGAACGGTCAGCAGTTAACTATGGCTACACCTTC.

This chain uses TRBV27 with TRBJ1-6, with D possibly being TRBD1 (6 bases). Trimming shortened V by 6 bases and J by 7 bases, and 19 bases separated the two germline ends. The germline V gene encodes CDR1 MNHEY and CDR2 SMNVEV (reference sequence). The CDR3 runs 16 residues. As DNA, the CDR3 is TGTGCCAGCAGCCGGGGGGCCAGGAGGGGGAATTCACCCCTCCACTTT. It is translated as CASSRGARRGNSPLHF.

The chain employs TRBV4-2 and TRBJ1-2; the D is unclear. The CDR3 spans 15 residues. Germline CDR1 LGHNA, CDR2 YNFKEQ. The germline V and J ends were trimmed by 4 bases and 6 bases, with 18 bases remaining between them. CDR3 region: CASSRTGRVVDGYTF. CDR3 nucleotide sequence: TGTGCCAGCAGCCGCACCGGTCGGGTGGTGGATGGCTACACCTTC.

The chain carries TRBV7-8 and TRBJ2-4, with D unclear. Germline V gene lookup returns CDR1 SGHVS and CDR2 FQNEAQ. The CDR3 is made up of 13 amino acids. V was cut by 3 bases and J by 0 bases, with 3 bases left in between. CDR3 amino acids: CASSLLAKNIQYF. The CDR3 DNA reads as TGTGCCAGCAGCTTGCTAGCCAAAAACATTCAGTACTTC.

The CDR3 DNA follows: TGTGCCAGCAGTGAGGGAACTGACAGGGTGTCAGAGACCCAGTACTTC. Amino acids: CASSEGTDRVSETQYF. V and J are TRBV6-1 and TRBJ2-5; 7 bases are a match to TRBD1. Trimming removed 3 bases from V and 4 bases from J; junction bases left unmatched: 11. The CDR3 runs to 16 residues. Germline V gene lookup returns CDR1 MNHNS and CDR2 SASEGT.

This clonotype was seen a single time. This chain uses TRBV20-1 with TRBJ2-1; 9 bases line up with TRBD1. The J call is doubtful: the DNA matches TRBJ2-5 better. The CDR3 totals 16 residues. Per the germline V gene, CDR1 is DFQATT and CDR2 is SNEGSKA (reference sequence). The CDR3 coding sequence is TGCAGTGCTAGAGTGAACGGACAGGGGAAGTATGGGACCCAGTACTTC. Amino acid sequence: CSARVNGQGKYGTQYF.

This clonotype occurred a few times. This chain joins TRBV20-1 and TRBJ1-2; maybe TRBD1 (6 bases). There are 13 residues in the CDR3. Trimming took 1 base from V and 2 from J, leaving 8 bases between them. Germline-derived CDR1 and CDR2 are DFQATT and SNEGSKA (reference sequence). Here the CDR3 reads CSARVDSNYGYTF. The CDR3 bases are TGCAGTGCTAGAGTGGACAGCAACTATGGCTACACCTTC.

The chain links TRBV5-1 to TRBJ1-1; D is possibly TRBD1 (5 bases). V lost 8 bases, J lost 8 bases, and 16 bases lay in between. The CDR3 is 12 amino acids. Germline CDR1 reads SGHRS; CDR2 reads YFSETQ. The CDR3 DNA follows: TGCGCCAGGAAGACAGCCCCAATGGAAGCTTTCTTT. This sequence encodes CARKTAPMEAFF.

This rearrangement joins TRBV20-1 to TRBJ2-7, with TRBD2 matching over 15 bases. V gave up 6 bases and J gave up 3 bases; unmatched junction bases: 9. This CDR3 comprises 16 residues. Germline assignment: CDR1 DFQATT and CDR2 SNEGSKA (reference sequence). The DNA of the CDR3 is TGCAGTGCCCGGACTAGCGGGGGGGCCCGGAACTACGAGCAGTACTTC. It yields the protein CSARTSGGARNYEQYF.

The chain recombines TRBV7-2 with TRBJ1-1; 10 nucleotides line up with TRBD1. CDR3 length equals 14 residues. Germline V gene data show CDR1 as SGHTA and CDR2 as FQGNSA. The J segment lost 4 bases and the V segment lost 4 bases, leaving 3 bases of the junction unmatched. Here the CDR3 DNA reads TGTGCCAGCAGCTCCGGACAGGGGGTCACTGAAGCTTTCTTT. Protein sequence: CASSSGQGVTEAFF. The variable domain in full, with the rest retrieved from reference TRBV7-2 and TRBJ1-1, is GAGVSQSPSNKVTEKGKDVELRCDPISGHTALYWYRQSLGQGLEFLIYFQGNSAPDKSGLPSDRFSAERTGGSVSTLTIQRTQQEDSAVYLCASSSGQGVTEAFFGQGTRLTVV.

This sequence joins TRBV20-1 and TRBJ1-2; a possible D gene is TRBD1 (5 bases). CDR1 and CDR2 (germline): DFQATT, SNEGSKA (reference sequence). This CDR3 has 12 amino acids. Trimming removed 0 bases at V and 5 bases at J, with 7 bases between. CDR3 region: CSARDGAYGYTF. CDR3 sequence (DNA): TGCAGTGCTAGAGACGGGGCATATGGCTACACCTTC.

This clonotype was counted between two and nine times. This sequence joins TRBV30 and TRBJ2-7; D call uncertain. V was pared by 0 bases and J by 3 bases, with 6 bases between. The CDR3 spans 12 residues. Germline values: CDR1 GTSNPN, CDR2 SVGIG (reference sequence). In DNA, the CDR3 is TGTGCCTGGAGTGTAGTACACTACGAGCAGTACTTC. Amino acids: CAWSVVHYEQYF.

The chain is built from TRBV19 and TRBJ2-1; 9 nucleotides align to TRBD1. The V segment lost 3 bases and the J segment 7 bases; nucleotides outside the gene matches: 7. This CDR3 has 15 residues. Germline V gene data show CDR1 as LNHDA and CDR2 as SQIVND (reference sequence). Here the CDR3 reads CASSIRTGADNEQFF. The CDR3 nucleotides are TGTGCCAGTAGTATCAGGACAGGGGCGGATAATGAGCAGTTCTTC.

The rearrangement joins TRBV12-3 or TRBV12-4 to TRBJ1-3, with unresolved D. The ends were cut back, 6 bases at V and 0 bases at J, with 12 bases in the middle. The CDR3 sequence is 15 residues long. The CDR3 coding sequence is TGTGCCAGCAGCCCGATGGCAGCCTCTGGAAACACCATATATTTT. Protein sequence: CASSPMAASGNTIYF.

This chain joins TRBV7-3 and TRBJ2-1; 7 nucleotides line up with TRBD2. The J segment lost 12 bases and the V segment lost 8 bases, leaving 19 bases of the junction unmatched. The CDR3 consists of 15 residues. In germline, CDR1 is SGHTA, CDR2 FQGTGA. CDR3 amino acids: CASQARGGMGQRQFF. The CDR3 nucleotides read TGTGCCAGCCAAGCTAGGGGAGGGATGGGGCAACGGCAGTTCTTC.

This clonotype was observed a few times. V gene TRBV20-1 combines with J gene TRBJ2-5; 10 positions agree with TRBD2. Germline assignment: CDR1 DFQATT and CDR2 SNEGSKA (reference sequence). This CDR3 has 14 amino acids. V lost 6 bases and J lost 1; bases outside the gene matches: 5. The CDR3 spells CSASIAGGQETQYF. The CDR3 DNA reads as TGCAGTGCCAGTATAGCGGGGGGCCAAGAGACCCAGTACTTC.

The chain carries TRBV7-6 and TRBJ1-3; TRBD1 matches 7 bases. V was pared by 5 bases and J by 2 bases, with 15 bases of the junction left unmatched. Per the germline V gene, CDR1 is SGHVS and CDR2 is FNYEAQ. The CDR3 totals 18 residues. The CDR3 bases are TGTGCCAGCAGCCTAGTCCAAGGGGGCTACGGCCCTGGAAACACCATATATTTT. Translation: CASSLVQGGYGPGNTIYF.

The chain joins TRBV11-2 to TRBJ1-1, with a possible D match to TRBD1 (5 bases). CDR1 is SGHAT and CDR2 is FQNNGV in the germline V gene. This CDR3 is built from 14 residues. The ends were cut back, 6 bases at V and 3 bases at J, with 14 bases in the middle. The CDR3 DNA reads TGTGCCAGCAGTTGGGGGGATGGGTACACTGAAGCTTTCTTT. Translated, it gives CASSWGDGYTEAFF.

By share, this clonotype counts as medium-sized. The gene calls are TRBV5-4 and TRBJ2-7; D not resolved. Germline loops: CDR1 SGHNT, CDR2 YYREEE (reference sequence). This CDR3 is built from 14 residues. V lost 1 base to trimming and J lost 0 bases, with 8 bases between them. Here the CDR3 reads CASSLLGISYEQYF. The CDR3 bases are TGTGCCAGCAGCTTGTTAGGGATCTCCTACGAGCAGTACTTC.

The chain couples TRBV6-2 or TRBV6-3 to TRBJ2-3; TRBD2 matches 9 bases. Germline V gene data show CDR1 as MNHEY and CDR2 as SVGEGT. The CDR3 is made up of 16 amino acids. J was trimmed by 2 bases and V by 6 bases; bases with no gene match: 9. The CDR3 coding sequence is TGTGCCAGCAGCAGGCGGGGGGGGACTATCACAGATACGCAGTATTTT. Its protein is CASSRRGGTITDTQYF.

The chain recombines TRBV7-2 with TRBJ1-1; TRBD1 matches 10 bases. Germline assignment: CDR1 SGHTA and CDR2 FQGNSA. V gave up 5 bases and J gave up 9 bases; unmatched junction bases: 6. There are 13 residues in the CDR3. CDR3 region: CASSPDRGRKAFF. As DNA, the CDR3 is TGTGCCAGCAGCCCAGACAGGGGGCGGAAAGCTTTCTTT.

This clonotype has more than one count but fewer than ten. V is TRBV20-1 and J is TRBJ2-5; 13 bases map to TRBD2. After removal of 6 bases from V and 5 bases from J, the junction contained 6 bases not matched to a gene. Germline V gene sequence: CDR1 DFQATT, CDR2 SNEGSKA (reference sequence). The length of the CDR3 is 14 residues. This CDR3 reads CSARTSGSSETQYF. The DNA of the CDR3 is TGCAGTGCCCGGACTAGCGGGAGTTCGGAGACCCAGTACTTC.

CDR3 coding DNA: TGTGCCAGCAGCTGGACCGCGATAAGTACAGATACGCAGTATTTT. It is translated as CASSWTAISTDTQYF. The rearrangement uses TRBV7-3 and TRBJ2-3; D ambiguous. Trimming took 4 bases from V and 3 from J, leaving 14 bases between them. The CDR3 loop spans 15 amino acids. Germline CDR1 reads SGHTA; CDR2 reads FQGTGA.

This chain joins TRBV4-1 and TRBJ1-2; D uncertain. This CDR3 is built from 15 residues. The germline V and J ends were trimmed by 5 bases and 9 bases, with 22 bases remaining between them. The germline CDR1 and CDR2 sequences are MGHRA and YSYEKL. The CDR3 protein is CASSTRSTPQWSYTF. Written as DNA, the CDR3 is TGCGCCAGCAGCACCCGCAGTACCCCGCAATGGAGCTACACCTTC.

This clonotype was counted a few times. CDR3 sequence reads: CASSQGLESGNTIYF. DNA of the CDR3: TGTGCCAGCAGCCAGGGTTTAGAATCCGGAAACACCATATATTTT. This rearrangement joins TRBV2 to TRBJ1-3, with D perhaps matching TRBD1 (5 bases). Trimming cost V 6 bases and J 4 bases, with 16 bases left between them. Germline-derived CDR1 and CDR2 are SNHLY and FYNNEI. The CDR3 runs to 15 residues.